Below, one T cell receptor beta chain is given with its context. The V gene's germline CDR1 is SGHDN and CDR2 FVKESK. Trimming took 1 base from V and 0 from J, leaving 14 bases between them. CDR3 length: 17 residues. Authors' analysis steps: Reference gene primer amplification in the assay estimated nucleated cell counts. TCRdb's table, derived via immunoSEQ multiplex PCR, lists solely in-frame clones and lacks some. V and J calls and clone size follow that table, whereas D and trimming were derived from the DNA. The sample lists more than 250,000 clones; around 87% were seen once. This sample stems from a study of blood T cell repertoires in COVID-19. On the study more broadly: There were acute and convalescent COVID-19 samples, and they came from the United States, Italy and Spain.

The sequencing input was peripheral blood. This chain joins TRBV14 and TRBJ2-3; D unresolved. The sequence derives from a man aged 18 to 30 with active or convalescent COVID-19. The CDR3 spells CASSQAEITTSTDTQYF. The CDR3 DNA reads as TGTGCCAGCAGCCAAGCCGAAATTACTACTAGCACAGATACGCAGTATTTT.